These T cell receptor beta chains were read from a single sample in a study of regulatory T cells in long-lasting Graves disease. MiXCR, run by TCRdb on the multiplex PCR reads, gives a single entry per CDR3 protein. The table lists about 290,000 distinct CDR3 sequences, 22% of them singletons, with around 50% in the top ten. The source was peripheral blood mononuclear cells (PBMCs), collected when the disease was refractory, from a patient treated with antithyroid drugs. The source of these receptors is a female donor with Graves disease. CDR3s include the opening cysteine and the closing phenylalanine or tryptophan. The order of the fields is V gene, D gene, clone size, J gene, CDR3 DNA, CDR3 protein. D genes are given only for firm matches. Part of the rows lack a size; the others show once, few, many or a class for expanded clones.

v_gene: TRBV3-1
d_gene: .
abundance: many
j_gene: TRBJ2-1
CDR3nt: TGTGCCAGCAGCCAGAATTTGGACAATGAGCAGTTCTTC
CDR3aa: CASSQNLDNEQFF

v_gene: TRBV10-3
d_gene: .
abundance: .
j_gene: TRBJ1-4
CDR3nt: TGTGCCATCAGGCGCAACGACAGACCGGGTGAAAAACTGTTTTTT
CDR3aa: CAIRRNDRPGEKLFF

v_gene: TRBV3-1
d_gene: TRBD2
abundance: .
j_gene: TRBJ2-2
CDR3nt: TGTGCCAGCAGCCTCGGGACTAGCGGGAGGGGCACCGGGGAGCTGTTTTTT
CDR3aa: CASSLGTSGRGTGELFF

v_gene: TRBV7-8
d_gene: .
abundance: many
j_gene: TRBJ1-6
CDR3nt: TGTGCCAGCAGCTTAGGAGGGCTTAATTCACCCCTCCACTTT
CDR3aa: CASSLGGLNSPLHF

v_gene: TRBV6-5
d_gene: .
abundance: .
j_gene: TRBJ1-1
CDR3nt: TGTGCCAGCAGTTACTCGAATTTGAACACTGAAGCTTTCTTT
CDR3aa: CASSYSNLNTEAFF

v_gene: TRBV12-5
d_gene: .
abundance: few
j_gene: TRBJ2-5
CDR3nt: TGTGCTAGTGGTTTGAAAACCAGAGGCCGGGGCCAAGAGACCCAGTACTTC
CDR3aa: CASGLKTRGRGQETQYF

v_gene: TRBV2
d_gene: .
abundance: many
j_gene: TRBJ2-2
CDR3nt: TGTGCCAGCAGTGTCTGGTCGAGGGAGCTGTTTTTT
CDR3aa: CASSVWSRELFF

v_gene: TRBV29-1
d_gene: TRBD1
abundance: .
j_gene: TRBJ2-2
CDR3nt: TGCAGCGTCCCGGGACAGGGTTTGGGCGGGGAGCTGTTTTTT
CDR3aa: CSVPGQGLGGELFF

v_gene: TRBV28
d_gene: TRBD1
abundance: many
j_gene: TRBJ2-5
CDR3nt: TGTGCCAGCACCGGACAGGGGCAGGGGTCTATGGAGACCCAGTACTTC
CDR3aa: CASTGQGQGSMETQYF

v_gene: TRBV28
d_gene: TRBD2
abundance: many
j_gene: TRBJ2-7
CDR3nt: TGTGCCACCAAGCGGGAGTCCACCTACGAGCAGTACTTC
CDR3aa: CATKRESTYEQYF

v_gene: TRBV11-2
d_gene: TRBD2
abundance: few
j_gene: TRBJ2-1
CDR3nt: TGTGCCAGCAGAGAGTGGGGCGGGAGGGCCGGAGATGAGCAGTTCTTC
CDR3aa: CASREWGGRAGDEQFF

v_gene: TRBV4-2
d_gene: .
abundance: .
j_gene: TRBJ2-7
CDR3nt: TGTGCCAGCAGCCAAGGGGTCGGATACGAGCAGTACTTC
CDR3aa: CASSQGVGYEQYF

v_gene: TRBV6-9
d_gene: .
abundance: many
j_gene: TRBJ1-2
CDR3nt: TGTGCCAGCAGTTCCCCGGGACTCAGCTATGGCTACACCTTC
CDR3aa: CASSSPGLSYGYTF

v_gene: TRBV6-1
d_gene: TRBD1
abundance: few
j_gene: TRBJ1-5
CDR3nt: TGTGCCAGCAGTGAGAGACAGGGGGCCCAGCCCCAGCATTTT
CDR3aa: CASSERQGAQPQHF

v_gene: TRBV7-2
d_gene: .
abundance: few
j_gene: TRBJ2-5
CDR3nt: TGTGCCAGCAGCTTAAGGCCCAGGGCCCAAGAGACCCAGTACTTC
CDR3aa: CASSLRPRAQETQYF

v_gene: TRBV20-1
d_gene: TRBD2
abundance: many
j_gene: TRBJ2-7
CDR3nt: TGCAGTGCTAGAGATTACGGCGGGGGCTCCTACGAGCAGTACTTC
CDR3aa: CSARDYGGGSYEQYF

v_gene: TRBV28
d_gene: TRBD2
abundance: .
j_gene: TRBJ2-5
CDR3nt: TGTGCCAGCAGTTCTCGGGCGGGAGTACGTGAGACCCAGTACTTC
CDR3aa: CASSSRAGVRETQYF

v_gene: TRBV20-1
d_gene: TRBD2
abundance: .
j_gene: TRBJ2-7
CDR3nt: TGCAGTGCAGACCTCTCTCTAGCGGGATCCCCCTCCAAGCAGTACTTC
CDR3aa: CSADLSLAGSPSKQYF

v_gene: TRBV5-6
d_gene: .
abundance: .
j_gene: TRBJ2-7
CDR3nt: TGTGCCAGCTCAAAGCGGGACGAGCAGTACTTC
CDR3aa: CASSKRDEQYF

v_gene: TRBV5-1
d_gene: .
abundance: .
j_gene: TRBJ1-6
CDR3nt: TGCGCCAGCAGCTTGGATGTCCGGCCCTCGGCTTCAGCCCCGAGTAATTCACCCCTCCACTTT
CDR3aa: CASSLDVRPSASAPSNSPLHF

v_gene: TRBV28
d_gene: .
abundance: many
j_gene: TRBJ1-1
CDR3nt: TGTGCCAGCAGTCCTCCCGCGACCGGAGAAGCTTTCTTT
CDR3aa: CASSPPATGEAFF

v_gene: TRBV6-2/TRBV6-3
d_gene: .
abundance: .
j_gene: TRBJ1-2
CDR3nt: TGTGCCAGCACATCCACAGGAATTGGTTATGGCTACACCTTC
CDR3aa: CASTSTGIGYGYTF

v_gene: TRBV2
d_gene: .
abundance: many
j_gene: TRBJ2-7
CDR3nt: TGTGCCAGCAACCCCAGGCCCCCGCCCTACGAGCAGTACTTC
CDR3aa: CASNPRPPPYEQYF

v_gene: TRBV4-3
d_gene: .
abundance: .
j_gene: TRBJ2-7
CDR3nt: TGCGCCAGCAGCCAAGATTACGGAGGTTACTACGAGCAGTACTTC
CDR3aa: CASSQDYGGYYEQYF

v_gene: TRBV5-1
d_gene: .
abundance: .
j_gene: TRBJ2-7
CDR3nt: TGCGCCAGCAGCTTGGGGGGGGCCACCTGGGCCTACGAGCAGTACTTC
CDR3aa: CASSLGGATWAYEQYF

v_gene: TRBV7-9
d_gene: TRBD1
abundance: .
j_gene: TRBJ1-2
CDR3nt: TGTGCCAGCAGCCGACAGGGATGGGATGGCTACACCTTC
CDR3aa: CASSRQGWDGYTF

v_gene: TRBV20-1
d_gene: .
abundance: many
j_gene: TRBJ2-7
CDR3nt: TGCAGTGCTAGAGACCCTCGACGGGACTCCTACGAGCAGTACTTC
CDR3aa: CSARDPRRDSYEQYF

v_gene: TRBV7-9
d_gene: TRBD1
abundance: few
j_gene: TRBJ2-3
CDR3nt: TGTGCCAGCAGCTTAGGACAGGGGGGGGCGGATACGCAGTATTTT
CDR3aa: CASSLGQGGADTQYF

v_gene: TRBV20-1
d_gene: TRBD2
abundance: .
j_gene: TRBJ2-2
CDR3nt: TGCAGTGCCAGAGACACTAGCGGGTCGAACACCGGGGAGCTGTTTTTT
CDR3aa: CSARDTSGSNTGELFF

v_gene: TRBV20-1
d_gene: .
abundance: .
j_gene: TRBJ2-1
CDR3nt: TGCAGTGCTAGAAAGACAGTGGTTGACTTTTACAATGAGCAGTTCTTC
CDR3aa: CSARKTVVDFYNEQFF

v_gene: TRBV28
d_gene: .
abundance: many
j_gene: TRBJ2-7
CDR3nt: TGTGCCAGCAGTTTATCGGGCTTTATCATCTACGAGCAGTACTTC
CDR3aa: CASSLSGFIIYEQYF

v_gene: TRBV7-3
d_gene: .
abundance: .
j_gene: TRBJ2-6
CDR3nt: TGTGCCAGCAGCTTAAGGGGGGGGCCCCTGACTTTC
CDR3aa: CASSLRGGPLTF

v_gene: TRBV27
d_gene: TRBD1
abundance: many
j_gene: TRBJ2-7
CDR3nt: TGTGCCAGCAGTTTAACAGGGGTGAGGGCCTACGAGCAGTACTTC
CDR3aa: CASSLTGVRAYEQYF

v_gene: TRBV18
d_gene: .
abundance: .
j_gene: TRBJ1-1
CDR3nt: TGTGCCAGCTCTACGGACAGGAACACTGAAGCTTTCTTT
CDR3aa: CASSTDRNTEAFF

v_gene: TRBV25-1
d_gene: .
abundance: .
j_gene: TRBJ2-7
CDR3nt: TGTGCCAGCAGCGGGGCCCCCCTTGGATCCGAGCAGTACTTC
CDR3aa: CASSGAPLGSEQYF

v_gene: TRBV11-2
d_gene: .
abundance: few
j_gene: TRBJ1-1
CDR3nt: TGTGCCAGCAGCCGAGAGTCCGCTGAAGCTTTCTTT
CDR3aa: CASSRESAEAFF

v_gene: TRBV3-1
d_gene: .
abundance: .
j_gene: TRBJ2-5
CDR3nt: TGTGCCAGCAGCCCCCTAAGGTTCCAAGAGACCCAGTACTTC
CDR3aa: CASSPLRFQETQYF

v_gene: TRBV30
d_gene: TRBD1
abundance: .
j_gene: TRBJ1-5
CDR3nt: TGTGCCTGGAGTACCCACAGGGGTCGGGGGCCCCAGCATTTT
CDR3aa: CAWSTHRGRGPQHF

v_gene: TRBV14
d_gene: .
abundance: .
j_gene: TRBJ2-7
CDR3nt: TGTGCCAGCACCACAGGGGGGGCTGACTACTACGAGCAGTACTTC
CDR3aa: CASTTGGADYYEQYF

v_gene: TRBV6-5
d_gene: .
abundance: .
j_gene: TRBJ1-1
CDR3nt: TGTGCCAGCAGTTTAATCGCGGGCATTGAAGCTTTCTTT
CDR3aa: CASSLIAGIEAFF

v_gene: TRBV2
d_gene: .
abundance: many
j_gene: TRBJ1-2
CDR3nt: TGTGCCAGCAGTAAACGATATGGCTACACCTTC
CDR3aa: CASSKRYGYTF

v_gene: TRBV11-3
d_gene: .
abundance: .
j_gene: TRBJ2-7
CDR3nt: TGTGCCAGCAGCTTGAGGGACGGTACCTACAATGAGCAGTACTTC
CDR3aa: CASSLRDGTYNEQYF

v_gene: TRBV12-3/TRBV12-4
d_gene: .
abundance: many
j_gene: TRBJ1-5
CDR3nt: TGTGCCAGCAGTTTAGGGCAATCAAGCAATCAGCCCCAGCATTTT
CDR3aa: CASSLGQSSNQPQHF

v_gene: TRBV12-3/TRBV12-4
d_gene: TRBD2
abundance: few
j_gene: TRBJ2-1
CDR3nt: TGTGCCAGCAAGCTATTAGCGGGGGTAGACAATGAGCAGTTCTTC
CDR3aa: CASKLLAGVDNEQFF

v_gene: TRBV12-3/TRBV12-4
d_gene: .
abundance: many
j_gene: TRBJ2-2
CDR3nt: TGTGCCACCATCGCCCCTCACCCGAACACCGGGGAGCTGTTTTTT
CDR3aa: CATIAPHPNTGELFF

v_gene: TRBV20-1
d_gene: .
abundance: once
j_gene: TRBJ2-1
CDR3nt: TGCAGTGCTAGACCCCCTTTAAGAGGTAATGAGCAGTTCTTC
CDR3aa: CSARPPLRGNEQFF

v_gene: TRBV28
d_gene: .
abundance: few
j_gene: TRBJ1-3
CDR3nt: TGTGCCAGCAGCTCCCCCGGGGCCAGCTCTGGAAACACCATATATTTT
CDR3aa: CASSSPGASSGNTIYF

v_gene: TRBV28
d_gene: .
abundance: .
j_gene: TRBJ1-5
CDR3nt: TGTGCCAGCAACATCGCCAAAAGCAATCAGCCCCAGCATTTT
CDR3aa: CASNIAKSNQPQHF

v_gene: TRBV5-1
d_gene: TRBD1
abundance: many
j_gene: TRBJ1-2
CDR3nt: TGCGCCAGCAGCTCGACAGGGGAGGGCTACACCTTC
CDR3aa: CASSSTGEGYTF

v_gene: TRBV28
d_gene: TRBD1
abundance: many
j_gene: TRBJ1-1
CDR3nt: TGTGCCAGCGAGAACAGGGGTGAAGCTTTCTTT
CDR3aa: CASENRGEAFF

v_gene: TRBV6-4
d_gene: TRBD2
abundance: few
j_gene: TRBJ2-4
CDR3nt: TGTGCCAGCACCGAGGGAAAGCGGGAGGGCCTTGTTTCCAAAAACATTCAGTACTTC
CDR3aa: CASTEGKREGLVSKNIQYF

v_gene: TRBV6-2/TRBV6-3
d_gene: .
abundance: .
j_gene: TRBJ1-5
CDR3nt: TGTGCCAGCAGTTACTCCCCTGGTGAGCAGCCCCAGCATTTT
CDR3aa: CASSYSPGEQPQHF

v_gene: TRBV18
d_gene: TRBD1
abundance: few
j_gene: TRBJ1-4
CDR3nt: TGTGCCAGCTCACTCATGACAGGGGAAGGTGAAAAACTGTTTTTT
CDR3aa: CASSLMTGEGEKLFF

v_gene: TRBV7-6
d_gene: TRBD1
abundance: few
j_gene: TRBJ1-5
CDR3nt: TGTGCCAGCAGCACAGGGGGTAACAATCAGCCCCAGCATTTT
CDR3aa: CASSTGGNNQPQHF

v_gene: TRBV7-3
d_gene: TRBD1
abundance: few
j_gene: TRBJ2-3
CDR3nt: TGTGCCAGCAGCTTAGGGGGACAGCACACAGATACGCAGTATTTT
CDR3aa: CASSLGGQHTDTQYF

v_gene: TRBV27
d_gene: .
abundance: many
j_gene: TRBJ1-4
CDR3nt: TGTGCCAGCAGTTTTCAGCCTAATGAAAAACTGTTTTTT
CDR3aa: CASSFQPNEKLFF

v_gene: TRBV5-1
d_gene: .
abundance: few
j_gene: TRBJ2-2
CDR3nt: TGCGCCAGCAGCTTGTCAGGGGTGGGAACCGGGGAGCTGTTTTTT
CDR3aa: CASSLSGVGTGELFF

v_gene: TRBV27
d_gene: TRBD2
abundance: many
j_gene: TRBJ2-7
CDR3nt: TGTGCCAGCAGCTTATACGGGGGGTCCTACGAGCAGTACTTC
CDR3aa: CASSLYGGSYEQYF

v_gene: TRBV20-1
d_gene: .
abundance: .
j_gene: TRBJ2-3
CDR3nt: TGCAGTGCTAGGGGGTCTCCAGATACGCAGTATTTT
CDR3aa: CSARGSPDTQYF